This TCR beta chain was captured by sequencing in a study of T-cell memory formation after mild COVID-19. Study-wide results and limits: Certain responding clones were present in pre-infection memory, suggesting participation of cross-reactive memory.

Of note for this clonotype: Antigen: not known.

Per the germline V gene, CDR1 is SGHRS and CDR2 is YFSETQ. The CDR3 runs to 13 residues. V lost 4 bases and J lost 7, with 14 bases in between. TCRdb recomputed calls from the 5' RACE reads with MiXCR, one row per CDR3 protein. The sample holds around 500,000 distinct CDR3 sequences, approximately 18% seen once. The sample taken for sequencing was PBMCs or a T cell subset sorted from them (not recorded which). V is TRBV5-1 and J is TRBJ1-1; perhaps TRBD1 as D (6 bases). The origin of this receptor is an adult woman who had mild COVID-19 (a few samples of this study predate the infection). Cell type and time point are not known. CDR3 protein: CASSLVQGSEAFF. The DNA of the CDR3 is TGCGCCAGCAGCCTAGTACAGGGCAGTGAAGCTTTCTTT. The full variable domain, rest sourced from reference TRBV5-1 and TRBJ1-1, is KAGVTQTPRYLIKTRGQQVTLSCSPISGHRSVSWYQQTPGQGLQFLFEYFSETQRNKGNFPGRFSGRQFSNSRSEMNVSTLELGDSALYLCASSLVQGSEAFFGQGTRLTVV.